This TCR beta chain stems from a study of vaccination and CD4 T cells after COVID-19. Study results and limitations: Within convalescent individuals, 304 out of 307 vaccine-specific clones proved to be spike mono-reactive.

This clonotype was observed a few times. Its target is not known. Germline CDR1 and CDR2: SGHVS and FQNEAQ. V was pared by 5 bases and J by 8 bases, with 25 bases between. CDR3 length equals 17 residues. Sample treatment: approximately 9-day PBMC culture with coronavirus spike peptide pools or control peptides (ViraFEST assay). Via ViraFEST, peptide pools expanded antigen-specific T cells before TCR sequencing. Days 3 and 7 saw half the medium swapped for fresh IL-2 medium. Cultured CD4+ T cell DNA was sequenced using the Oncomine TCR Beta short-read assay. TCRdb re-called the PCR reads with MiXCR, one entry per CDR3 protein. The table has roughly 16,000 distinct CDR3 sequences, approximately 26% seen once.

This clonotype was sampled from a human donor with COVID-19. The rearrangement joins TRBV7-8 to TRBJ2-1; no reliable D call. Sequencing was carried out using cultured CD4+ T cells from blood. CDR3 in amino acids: CASSTRSRSVAGDEQFF. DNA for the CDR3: TGTGCCAGCAGCACGAGGTCGAGGAGCGTGGCTGGTGATGAGCAGTTCTTC.